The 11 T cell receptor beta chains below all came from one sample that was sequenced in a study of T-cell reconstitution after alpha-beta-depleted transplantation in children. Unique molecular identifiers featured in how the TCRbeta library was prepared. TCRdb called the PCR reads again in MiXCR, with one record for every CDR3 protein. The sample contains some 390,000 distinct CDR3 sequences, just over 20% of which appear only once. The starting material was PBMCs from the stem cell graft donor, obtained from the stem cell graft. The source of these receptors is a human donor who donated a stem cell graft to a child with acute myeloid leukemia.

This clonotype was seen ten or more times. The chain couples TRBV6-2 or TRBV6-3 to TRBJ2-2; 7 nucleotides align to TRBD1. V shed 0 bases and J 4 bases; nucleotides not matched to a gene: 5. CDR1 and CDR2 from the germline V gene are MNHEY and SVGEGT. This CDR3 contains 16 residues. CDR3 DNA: TGTGCCAGCAGTTACTCGACACAGGGGATCACCGGGGAGCTGTTTTTT. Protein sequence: CASSYSTQGITGELFF.

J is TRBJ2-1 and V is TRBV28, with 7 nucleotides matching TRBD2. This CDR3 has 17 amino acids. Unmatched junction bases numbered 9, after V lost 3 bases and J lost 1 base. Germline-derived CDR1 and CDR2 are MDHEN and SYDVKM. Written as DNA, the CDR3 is TGTGCCAGCAGTTTCCTAGCGGTGTCTTTTTCCTACAATGAGCAGTTCTTC. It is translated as CASSFLAVSFSYNEQFF.

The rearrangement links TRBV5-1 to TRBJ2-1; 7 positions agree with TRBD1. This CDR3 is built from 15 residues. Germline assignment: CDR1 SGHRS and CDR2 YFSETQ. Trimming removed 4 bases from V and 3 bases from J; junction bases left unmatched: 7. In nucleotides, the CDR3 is TGCGCCAGCAGCGAATTTACAGGGGACTACAATGAGCAGTTCTTC. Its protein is CASSEFTGDYNEQFF.

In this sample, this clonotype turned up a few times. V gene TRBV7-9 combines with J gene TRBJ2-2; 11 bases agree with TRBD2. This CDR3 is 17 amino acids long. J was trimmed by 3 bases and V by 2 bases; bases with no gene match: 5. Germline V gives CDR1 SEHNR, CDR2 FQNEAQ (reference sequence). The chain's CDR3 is CASSLFLAGGDTGELFF. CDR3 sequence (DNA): TGTGCCAGCAGCTTATTCCTAGCGGGAGGCGACACCGGGGAGCTGTTTTTT.

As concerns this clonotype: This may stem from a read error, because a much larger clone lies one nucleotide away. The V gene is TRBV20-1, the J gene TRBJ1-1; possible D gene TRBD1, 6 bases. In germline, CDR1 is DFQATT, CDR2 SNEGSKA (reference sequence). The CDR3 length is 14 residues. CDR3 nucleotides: TGCAGTGCTTCGATAGGGGGTCGGAGCACTGAACCTTTCTTT. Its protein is CSASIGGRSTEPFF.

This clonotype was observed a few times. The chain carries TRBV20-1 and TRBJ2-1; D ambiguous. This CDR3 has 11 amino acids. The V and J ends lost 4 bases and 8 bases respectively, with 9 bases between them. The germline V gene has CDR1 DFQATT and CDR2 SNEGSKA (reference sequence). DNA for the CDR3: TGCAGTGCTACCCCGGGCGATGAGCAGTTCTTC. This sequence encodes CSATPGDEQFF.

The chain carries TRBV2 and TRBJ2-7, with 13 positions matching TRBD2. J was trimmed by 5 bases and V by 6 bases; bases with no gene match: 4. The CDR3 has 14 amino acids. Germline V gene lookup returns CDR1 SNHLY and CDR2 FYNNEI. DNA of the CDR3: TGTGCCAGCAGAGGACTAGCGGGAGCTCACGAGCAGTACTTC. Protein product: CASRGLAGAHEQYF.

CDR3 DNA: TGTGCCAGCAGTTTAGGTGGGGCAGCCACTTACGAGCAGTACTTC. Residues: CASSLGGAATYEQYF. This chain uses TRBV28 with TRBJ2-7; the D gene is possibly TRBD1 (5 bases). Per germline, CDR1 MDHEN and CDR2 SYDVKM. CDR3 length equals 15 residues. Between the trimmed V and J ends, which lost 2 bases and 4 bases, there was a span of 15 bases.

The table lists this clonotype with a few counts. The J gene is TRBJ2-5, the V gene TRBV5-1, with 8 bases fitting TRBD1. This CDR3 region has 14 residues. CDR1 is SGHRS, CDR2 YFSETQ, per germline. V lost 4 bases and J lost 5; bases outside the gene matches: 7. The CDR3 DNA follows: TGCGCCAGCAGCATGGGGGACAGGACGGAGACCCAGTACTTC. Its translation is CASSMGDRTETQYF.

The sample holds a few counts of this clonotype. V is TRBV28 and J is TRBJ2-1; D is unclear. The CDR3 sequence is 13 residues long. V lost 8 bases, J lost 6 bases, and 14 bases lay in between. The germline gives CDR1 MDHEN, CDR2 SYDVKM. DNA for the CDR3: TGTGCCAGCTTAACTTGGTCGCGCAATGAGCAGTTCTTC. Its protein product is CASLTWSRNEQFF.

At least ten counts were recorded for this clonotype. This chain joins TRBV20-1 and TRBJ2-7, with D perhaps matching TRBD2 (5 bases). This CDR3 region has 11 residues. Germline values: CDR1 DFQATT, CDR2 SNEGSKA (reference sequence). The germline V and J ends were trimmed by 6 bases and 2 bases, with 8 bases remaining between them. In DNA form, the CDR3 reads TGCAGTGCGAGGGAGACCTACGAGCAGTACTTC. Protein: CSARETYEQYF.